In its sample, the clone carrying this T cell receptor (beta chain) was seen many times. Its antigen is still unknown. Researchers used genomic DNA as the template to profile TCR beta VDJ and CDR3. TCRdb re-called the reads through MiXCR, storing one row per CDR3 protein. Here the sample spans some 120,000 distinct CDR3 sequences, under 60% being singletons. CDR1 and CDR2 from the germline V gene are MDHEN and SYDVKM. The V gene lost 2 bases and the J gene lost 4 bases, with 12 bases spanning the gap. CDR3 size: 14 residues. Those patients picked for sequencing had displayed CD8+CD57+ cell expansion on flow cytometry. The study sampled blood from patients who had received no therapy. This specimen comes from a study of CD8+CD57+ T cells in acquired aplastic anemia. For the study at large: DNA from sorted CD4+ and CD8+ cells averaged about 3.2 ug.

General study points: No significant patient-versus-control difference appeared in CD8+ Simpson's diversity. Between patients and controls, around 30 CD8+ CDR3 sequences were found in common.

Sequencing was carried out using sorted CD4+, CD8+, or CD8+CD57+ T cells (not recorded which) from PBMCs. The V call is TRBV28, the J call TRBJ2-7; D is unclear. The TCR was taken from a human donor with aplastic anemia. The DNA for the CDR3 is TGTGCCAGCAGTTTACCCCCCCCGGGTTACGAGCAGTACTTC. This codes for CASSLPPPGYEQYF. The full variable domain, in which reference TRBV28 and TRBJ2-7 provide the parts outside the CDR3, is DVKVTQSSRYLVKRTGEKVFLECVQDMDHENMFWYRQDPGLGLRLIYFSYDVKMKEKGDIPEGYSVSREKKERFSLILESASTNQTSMYLCASSLPPPGYEQYFGPGTRLTVT.